The rows below give T cell receptor beta chains drawn from one sample of a study of blood T cell repertoires in COVID-19. Libraries were prepared by immunoSEQ multiplex PCR; TCRdb keeps only in-frame clonotypes and omits some of them. The sample consists of 85,000 to 95,000 clones, about three quarters of them appearing once. Sequencing used peripheral blood. These receptors were collected from a man in his 70s with acute or convalescent COVID-19. Each CDR3 is given with its conserved first and last residue. The D gene is left open where the match is weak. Clone size is not always given. Where it is, it says once, few, many or a class for expanded clones.

CDR3 DNA | CDR3 protein | clone size | J gene | D gene | V gene
TGCGCCAGCAGCTTGGAAGCGGCGACCTACAATGAGCAGTTCTTC | CASSLEAATYNEQFF | NA | TRBJ2-1 | NA | TRBV5-1
TGTGCCAGCAGTCCTACCATGAGCTCTGGAAACACCATATATTTT | CASSPTMSSGNTIYF | NA | TRBJ1-3 | NA | TRBV27
TGTGCCAGCAGTCGAACAGGATACAATGAGCAGTTCTTC | CASSRTGYNEQFF | NA | TRBJ2-1 | NA | TRBV6-5
TGTGCCAGCACCAACAGGGATATGGCTGAAGCTTTCTTT | CASTNRDMAEAFF | NA | TRBJ1-1 | NA | TRBV6-5
TGTGCCAGTAGTAACGTGGGGGCCGCGTATGGCTACACCTTC | CASSNVGAAYGYTF | NA | TRBJ1-2 | NA | TRBV19
TGTGCCAGCTCACCACAACGAGAAGGAAACACCATATATTTT | CASSPQREGNTIYF | few | TRBJ1-3 | NA | TRBV18
TGTGCCAGCAGCTTAAGTCTTCGGGGTTATCACGGGGAGCTGTTTTTT | CASSLSLRGYHGELFF | NA | TRBJ2-2 | NA | TRBV7-2
TGTGCCAGCAGCTTAGGGACTAGCGAGCAAGAGACCCAGTACTTC | CASSLGTSEQETQYF | once | TRBJ2-5 | TRBD2 | TRBV7-3
TGTGCCAGCAGTGAATTTTCAACGTCTAGCGGGGGATCTAAAGAGACCCAGTACTTC | CASSEFSTSSGGSKETQYF | NA | TRBJ2-5 | TRBD2 | TRBV6-1
TGTGCCAGCAGTCCCCAATACAATGAGCAGTTCTTC | CASSPQYNEQFF | few | TRBJ2-1 | NA | TRBV28
TGTGCTAGTGGTTTGGTACAGGGAAGCTTTGTGGAAGCTTTCTTT | CASGLVQGSFVEAFF | NA | TRBJ1-1 | NA | TRBV12-5
TGCGCCAGCAGCGTCCGACTAGCGGTCGGGGAGACCCAGTACTTC | CASSVRLAVGETQYF | few | TRBJ2-5 | TRBD2 | TRBV4-1
TGTGCCAGCAGCTTGTTAAGCGTCGAGACCCAGTACTTC | CASSLLSVETQYF | NA | TRBJ2-5 | NA | TRBV5-6
TGCAGCGTTGATGGGGGACAGGGAGGGCCTGAAGCTTTCTTT | CSVDGGQGGPEAFF | few | TRBJ1-1 | TRBD1 | TRBV29-1
TGTGCCAGCAGCTTTAGCGGGGGGGCGGGCTACGAGCAGTACTTC | CASSFSGGAGYEQYF | NA | TRBJ2-7 | TRBD2 | TRBV11-2
TGTGCCAGCAGCTTTTCCTCCTTATCACCCCTCCACTTT | CASSFSSLSPLHF | NA | TRBJ1-6 | NA | TRBV14
TGTGCCAGCAGGCCCCGGGACAGCCAATACAATGAGCAGTTCTTC | CASRPRDSQYNEQFF | NA | TRBJ2-1 | TRBD1 | TRBV27
TGTGCCAGCAGCGGGGGACTAGCGCTATCTAGCACAGATACGCAGTATTTT | CASSGGLALSSTDTQYF | few | TRBJ2-3 | TRBD2 | TRBV11-2
TGCGCCAGCAGCTTGTCCCCGGGTCGTGGGGAGACCCAGTACTTC | CASSLSPGRGETQYF | NA | TRBJ2-5 | NA | TRBV5-1
TGTGCCATCAGTGAGTCGGGATCCGGGACTAGCGGGATCAATGAGCAGTTCTTC | CAISESGSGTSGINEQFF | once | TRBJ2-1 | TRBD2 | TRBV10-3
TGCGCCAGCAGCTTGGGTTACAGGGGGCTAAAGAACACCGGGGAGCTGTTTTTT | CASSLGYRGLKNTGELFF | NA | TRBJ2-2 | TRBD1 | TRBV5-1
TGTGCCAGCAGCTTAGCCACAGGGGGGGGAAGCAATCAGCCCCAGCATTTT | CASSLATGGGSNQPQHF | NA | TRBJ1-5 | TRBD1 | TRBV7-8
TGTGCCAGCAGCTTGGGAGCAGGGGCCGGGAACACTGAAGCTTTCTTT | CASSLGAGAGNTEAFF | NA | TRBJ1-1 | NA | TRBV5-5
TGTGCCAGCACATGGGGGGGCGCTGGAAACACCATATATTTT | CASTWGGAGNTIYF | NA | TRBJ1-3 | NA | TRBV6-5
TGCGCCAGCAGCTTGGGGAGCGGCTCGAACACCGGGGAGCTGTTTTTT | CASSLGSGSNTGELFF | NA | TRBJ2-2 | NA | TRBV5-1
TGCGCCAGCAGTACGGAGCCTCAAGAGACCCAGTACTTC | CASSTEPQETQYF | few | TRBJ2-5 | NA | TRBV10-1
TGTGCCAGCAGCGACACAGGTCGCACCTACAATGAGCAGTTCTTC | CASSDTGRTYNEQFF | few | TRBJ2-1 | NA | TRBV6-5
TGTGCCAGCAGCCAAGATAGGGGACTAGCGGGAGAAAACAATGAGCAGTTCTTC | CASSQDRGLAGENNEQFF | NA | TRBJ2-1 | TRBD2 | TRBV4-2
TGTGCCAGTAGTCTTGACACAGGCGGGGAGCTGTTTTTT | CASSLDTGGELFF | NA | TRBJ2-2 | NA | TRBV19
TGTGCCAGCAGTCAAGCAGGGGGGACCCGACCCCTCCACTTT | CASSQAGGTRPLHF | NA | TRBJ1-6 | TRBD1 | TRBV3-1/TRBV3-2
TGTGCCAGCAGCCCTCGGAGCAGCTTTAGCACAGATACGCAGTATTTT | CASSPRSSFSTDTQYF | once | TRBJ2-3 | NA | TRBV7-6
TGTGCCACCAGTGCCCCCAGGGGGAACACCGGGGAGCTGTTTTTT | CATSAPRGNTGELFF | NA | TRBJ2-2 | NA | TRBV24-1
TGCGCCAGCAGCTTGATGGGAGATTCACCCCTCCACTTT | CASSLMGDSPLHF | NA | TRBJ1-6 | NA | TRBV5-1
TGTGCCAGCAGCTCCGATCTAGCACATGGCACCGGGGAGCTGTTTTTT | CASSSDLAHGTGELFF | NA | TRBJ2-2 | NA | TRBV5-6
TGTGCCAGCACACTGACAGGGTTCACCGGGGAGCTGTTTTTT | CASTLTGFTGELFF | NA | TRBJ2-2 | TRBD1 | TRBV6-5
TGTGCCACCAGCAGTCTGATGGACAGGGTCAACTACAATGAGCAGTTCTTC | CATSSLMDRVNYNEQFF | NA | TRBJ2-1 | TRBD1 | TRBV15
TGTGCCAGCAGACTGGACAGGGGGAAGGAGCTGTTTTTT | CASRLDRGKELFF | NA | TRBJ2-2 | TRBD1 | TRBV6-6
TGTGCCAGCAGCTCTCAGGGCCCACTGTTTTTT | CASSSQGPLFF | NA | TRBJ1-4 | NA | TRBV7-2
TGTGCCAGTAGTATAGGGGGGGAATTCGACGGGGAGCTGTTTTTT | CASSIGGEFDGELFF | few | TRBJ2-2 | NA | TRBV19
TGTGCCAGTAGTAATTTAACAGGGAACGCTGAAGCTTTCTTT | CASSNLTGNAEAFF | NA | TRBJ1-1 | NA | TRBV19
TGCGCCAGCAGCCCATACAGATCTAGCACAGATACGCAGTATTTT | CASSPYRSSTDTQYF | NA | TRBJ2-3 | NA | TRBV5-1
TGTGCCTGGACCCAGGGGGGTTCAAGGAATCAGCCCCAGCATTTT | CAWTQGGSRNQPQHF | NA | TRBJ1-5 | TRBD1 | TRBV30
TGTGCCAGCAGTTTAGAGGGGAGGGGAAACATTCAGTACTTC | CASSLEGRGNIQYF | NA | TRBJ2-4 | TRBD2 | TRBV28
TGCGCCAGCCGGCCCAGTGGGGCCCTGAACACTGAAGCTTTCTTT | CASRPSGALNTEAFF | few | TRBJ1-1 | NA | TRBV5-1